This T cell receptor (beta chain) was observed in a study of blood T cells in healthy people across ages. Across the study: Using template switching, researchers captured about one barcoded beta molecule for each two T cells.

V was cut by 9 bases and J by 6 bases, with 15 bases left in between. The CDR3 totals 13 residues. The germline CDR1 and CDR2 sequences are SNHLY and FYNNEI. Alongside a J-beta primer mix, a sample-barcoded 5' primer served in a second PCR lasting roughly 6 to 11 cycles. TCRdb analysed the 5' RACE reads with MiXCR anew, one entry per CDR3 protein. The sample has about 1,400,000 distinct CDR3 sequences; 42% are singletons. This TCR came from a woman between 18 and 30 years old in good health. The chain recombines TRBV2 with TRBJ2-1; either TRBD1 or TRBD2 may supply D (5 bases each). Sequenced: blood. CDR3 sequence (DNA): TGTGCCAGTATGAGGGGTTGGGGCAATGAGCAGTTCTTC. Protein sequence: CASMRGWGNEQFF.